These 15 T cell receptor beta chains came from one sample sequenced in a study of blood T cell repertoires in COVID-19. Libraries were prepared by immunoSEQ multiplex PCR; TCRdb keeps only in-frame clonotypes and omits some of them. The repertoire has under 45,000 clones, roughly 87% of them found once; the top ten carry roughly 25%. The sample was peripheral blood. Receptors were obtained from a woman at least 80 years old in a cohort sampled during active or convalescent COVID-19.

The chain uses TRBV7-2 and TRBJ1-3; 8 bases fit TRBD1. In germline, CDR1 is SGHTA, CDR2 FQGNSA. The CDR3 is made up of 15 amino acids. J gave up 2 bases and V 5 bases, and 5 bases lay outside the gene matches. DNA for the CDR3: TGTGCCAGCAGCAGGCAGGGGGCCGCTGGAAACACCATATATTTT. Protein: CASSRQGAAGNTIYF.

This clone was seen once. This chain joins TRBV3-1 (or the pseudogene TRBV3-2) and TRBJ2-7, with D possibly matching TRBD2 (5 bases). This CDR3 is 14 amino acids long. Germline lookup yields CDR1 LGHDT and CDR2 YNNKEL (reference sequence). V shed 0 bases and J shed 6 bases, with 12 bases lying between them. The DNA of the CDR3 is TGTGCCAGCAGCCAAGAGAGGGTCTTTCCCGAGCAGTACTTC. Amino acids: CASSQERVFPEQYF.

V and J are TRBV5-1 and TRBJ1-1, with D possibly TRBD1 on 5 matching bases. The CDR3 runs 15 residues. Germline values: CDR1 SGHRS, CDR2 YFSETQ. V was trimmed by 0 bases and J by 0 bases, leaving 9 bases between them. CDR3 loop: CASSLGAGLNTEAFF. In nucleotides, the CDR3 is TGCGCCAGCAGCTTGGGGGCAGGGTTGAACACTGAAGCTTTCTTT.

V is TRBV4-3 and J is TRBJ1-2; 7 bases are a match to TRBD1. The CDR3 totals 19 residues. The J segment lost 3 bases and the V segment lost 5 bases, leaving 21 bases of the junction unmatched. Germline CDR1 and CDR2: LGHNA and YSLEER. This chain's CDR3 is CASSSNLAGSTGVHYGYTF. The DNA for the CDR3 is TGCGCCAGCAGCTCAAACCTCGCAGGGAGCACAGGGGTTCACTATGGCTACACCTTC.

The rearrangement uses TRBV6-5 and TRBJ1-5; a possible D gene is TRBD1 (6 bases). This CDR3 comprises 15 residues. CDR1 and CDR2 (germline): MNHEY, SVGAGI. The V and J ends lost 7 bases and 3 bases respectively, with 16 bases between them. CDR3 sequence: CASKDRSRDNQPQHF. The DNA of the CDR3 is TGTGCCAGCAAAGACAGGAGTAGGGACAATCAGCCCCAGCATTTT.

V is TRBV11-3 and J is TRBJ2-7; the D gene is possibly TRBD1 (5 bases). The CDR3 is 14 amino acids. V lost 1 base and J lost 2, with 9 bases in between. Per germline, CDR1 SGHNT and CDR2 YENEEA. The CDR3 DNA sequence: TGTGCCAGCAGCTTAGGTCGACAGACCTACGAGCAGTACTTC. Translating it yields CASSLGRQTYEQYF.

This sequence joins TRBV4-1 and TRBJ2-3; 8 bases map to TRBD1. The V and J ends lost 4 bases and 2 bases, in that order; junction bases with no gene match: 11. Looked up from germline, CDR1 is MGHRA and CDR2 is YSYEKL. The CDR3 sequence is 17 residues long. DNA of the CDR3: TGCGCCAGCAGCCCCCGGTCTCAGGGGGCGCTCACAGATACGCAGTATTTT. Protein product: CASSPRSQGALTDTQYF.

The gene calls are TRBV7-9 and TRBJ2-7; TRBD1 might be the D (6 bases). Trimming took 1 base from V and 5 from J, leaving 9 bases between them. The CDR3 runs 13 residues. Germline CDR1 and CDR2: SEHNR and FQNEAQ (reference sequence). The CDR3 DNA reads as TGTGCCAGCAGCTTAGTAAACAGGGACGAGCAGTACTTC. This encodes CASSLVNRDEQYF.

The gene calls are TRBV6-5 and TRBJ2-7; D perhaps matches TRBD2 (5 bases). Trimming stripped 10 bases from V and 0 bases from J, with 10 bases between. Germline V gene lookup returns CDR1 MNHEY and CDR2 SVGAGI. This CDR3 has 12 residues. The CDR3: CATGYSSYEQYF. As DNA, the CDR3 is TGTGCCACGGGGTACAGCTCCTACGAGCAGTACTTC.

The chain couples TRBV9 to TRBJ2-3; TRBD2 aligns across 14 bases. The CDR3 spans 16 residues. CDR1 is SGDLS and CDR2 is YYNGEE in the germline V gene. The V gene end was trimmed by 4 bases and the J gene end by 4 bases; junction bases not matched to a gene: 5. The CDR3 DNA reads TGTGCCAGCAGCCTCGGGACTAGCGGGAGCGCAGATACGCAGTATTTT. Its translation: CASSLGTSGSADTQYF.

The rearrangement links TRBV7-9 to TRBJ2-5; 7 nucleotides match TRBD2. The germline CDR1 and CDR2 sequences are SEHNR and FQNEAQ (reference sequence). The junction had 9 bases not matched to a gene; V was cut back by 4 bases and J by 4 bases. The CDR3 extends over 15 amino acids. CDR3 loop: CASSSPGGGRETQYF. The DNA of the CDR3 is TGTGCCAGCAGCTCCCCGGGGGGAGGACGAGAGACCCAGTACTTC.

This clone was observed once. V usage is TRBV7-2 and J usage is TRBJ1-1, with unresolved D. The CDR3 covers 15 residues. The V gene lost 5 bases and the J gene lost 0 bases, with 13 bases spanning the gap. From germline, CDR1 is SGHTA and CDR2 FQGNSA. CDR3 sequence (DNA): TGTGCCAGCAGCCGCCCTACAGCAATGAACACTGAAGCTTTCTTT. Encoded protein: CASSRPTAMNTEAFF.

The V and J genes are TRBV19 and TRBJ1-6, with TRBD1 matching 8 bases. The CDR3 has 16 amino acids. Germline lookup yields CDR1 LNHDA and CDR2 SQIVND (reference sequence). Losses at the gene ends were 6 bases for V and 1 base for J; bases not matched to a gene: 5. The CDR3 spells CASRTGQGSYNSPLHF. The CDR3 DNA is TGTGCCAGTAGAACCGGACAGGGTTCCTATAATTCACCCCTCCACTTT.

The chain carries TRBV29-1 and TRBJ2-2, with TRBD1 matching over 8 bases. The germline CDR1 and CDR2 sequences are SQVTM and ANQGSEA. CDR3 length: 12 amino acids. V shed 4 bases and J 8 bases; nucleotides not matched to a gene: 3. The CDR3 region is CSVGRGRGELFF. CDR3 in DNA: TGCAGCGTTGGCAGGGGGCGAGGGGAGCTGTTTTTT.

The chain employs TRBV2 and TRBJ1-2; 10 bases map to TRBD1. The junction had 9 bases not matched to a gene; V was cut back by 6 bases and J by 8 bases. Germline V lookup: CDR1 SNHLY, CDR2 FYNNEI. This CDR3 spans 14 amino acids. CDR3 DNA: TGTGCCAGCAGCAGGGACAGGGGAAGATTCGGCTACACCTTC. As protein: CASSRDRGRFGYTF.